These 2 T cell receptor beta chains were sequenced from one sample in a study of metastatic and nonmetastatic thyroid tumors. TCRdb re-analyzed the PCR reads using MiXCR. The table lists some 42,000 clones, 25% to 30% of them singletons. Thyroid surgery had not been preceded by any treatment in any patient. Sequencing input: blood. All receptors come from a male donor with papillary thyroid cancer or a benign thyroid nodule (not recorded which). Some clones in this sample may be carry-over from other donors' samples.

V usage is TRBV27 and J usage is TRBJ2-3; tentative D call: TRBD2 (5 bases). The CDR3 has 13 amino acids. V shed 4 bases and J shed 3 bases, with 8 bases lying between them. CDR1 MNHEY and CDR2 SMNVEV come from the germline V gene (reference sequence). The CDR3 loop reads CASSSPGTDTQYF. CDR3 sequence (DNA): TGTGCCAGCAGTTCACCGGGGACAGATACGCAGTATTTT.

The J gene is TRBJ1-2, the V gene TRBV19; 7 bases agree with TRBD1. Germline lookup yields CDR1 LNHDA and CDR2 SQIVND (reference sequence). The V segment lost 5 bases and the J segment 2 bases; nucleotides outside the gene matches: 8. The CDR3 contains 15 residues. The CDR3 loop is CASSVPRGENYGYTF. The CDR3 DNA reads TGTGCCAGTAGTGTCCCCAGGGGGGAGAACTATGGCTACACCTTC.